A selection of T cell receptor beta chains follows, all from one sample in a study of blood T cell repertoires in COVID-19. Data came from immunoSEQ multiplex PCR; TCRdb stores just in-frame clones and leaves some out. The sample has roughly 52,000 clones; around 80% are singletons. The sequenced material came from peripheral blood. The receptors were gathered from a human donor in a cohort sampled during active COVID-19. The CDR3 runs from the conserved cysteine through the conserved F or W. Rows give clone size only sometimes, using once, few, many, or a class for an expanded clone.

j_call | clone_size | v_call | cdr3_aa
TRBJ2-3 | - | TRBV6-6 | CASSYSEGRGDTQYF
TRBJ1-6 | - | TRBV6-4 | CASRTYRDSRSPLHF
TRBJ2-3 | - | TRBV9 | CASSFGGFTDTQYF
TRBJ2-2 | few | TRBV19 | CASSRYRGGTGELFF
TRBJ1-5 | - | TRBV19 | CASSAPGGEVNQPQHF
TRBJ1-5 | - | TRBV5-1 | CASSLDRGPGQPQHF
TRBJ2-3 | - | TRBV2 | CASSSRRGDTQYF
TRBJ1-5 | - | TRBV21-1 | CASTPDEAGRLDQPQHF
TRBJ1-6 | - | TRBV6-5 | CALSGGYRDSPLHF
TRBJ2-1 | - | TRBV2 | CASSDWTDNEQFF
TRBJ2-1 | - | TRBV5-1 | CASSLPENSYNEQFF
TRBJ2-5 | - | TRBV7-2 | CASSLSRFGETQYF
TRBJ2-2 | - | TRBV7-2 | CASSATGGGELFF
TRBJ2-2 | - | TRBV21-1 | CASSKGAGGTGELFF
TRBJ2-1 | - | TRBV11-2 | CASSMVAGGFGNEQFF
TRBJ2-1 | - | TRBV20-1 | CSLAGNNEQFF
TRBJ1-2 | - | TRBV5-6 | CASSLSQGTYGYTF
TRBJ1-6 | - | TRBV5-5 | CASSRIGPGLWNSPLHF
TRBJ2-7 | once | TRBV5-1 | CASSPEVGGRAYEQYF
TRBJ2-7 | - | TRBV3-1/TRBV3-2 | CASSQATGPYEQYF
TRBJ1-5 | - | TRBV2 | CASSQGGGNQPQHF
TRBJ1-1 | - | TRBV3-1/TRBV3-2 | CASSQDGGTEAFF
TRBJ1-1 | - | TRBV24-1 | CATTRAGDTEAFF
TRBJ2-5 | - | TRBV18 | CASSPRGTIRETQYF
TRBJ2-7 | - | TRBV7-6 | CASSLDSQPMSSYEQYF
TRBJ2-7 | - | TRBV9 | CASSIREVSVYEQYF
TRBJ2-2 | - | TRBV18 | CATLQGQNTGELFF
TRBJ2-7 | - | TRBV7-2 | CASSPTTENYEQYF
TRBJ1-5 | few | TRBV19 | CASSLERSNQPQHF
TRBJ2-7 | once | TRBV9 | CATQVEGSYEQYF
TRBJ1-6 | few | TRBV25-1 | CASTAPDRGDSPLHF
TRBJ2-7 | once | TRBV19 | CASSIALDISFAEQYF
TRBJ1-6 | - | TRBV7-3 | CASSPTGTPYSPLHF
TRBJ1-1 | - | TRBV6-4 | CASSDSDRMTTEAFF
TRBJ2-6 | - | TRBV18 | CASSPRSSYLVSGANVLTF
TRBJ1-2 | - | TRBV19 | CASSIRGTGNYGYTF
TRBJ1-1 | once | TRBV5-6 | CASIGVKQGRTEAFF
TRBJ2-7 | - | TRBV6-5 | CASSTRGQGPYEQYF
TRBJ1-4 | few | TRBV30 | CAWSWKGGEKLFF
TRBJ1-2 | - | TRBV7-2 | CASSGDRGGARGYTF